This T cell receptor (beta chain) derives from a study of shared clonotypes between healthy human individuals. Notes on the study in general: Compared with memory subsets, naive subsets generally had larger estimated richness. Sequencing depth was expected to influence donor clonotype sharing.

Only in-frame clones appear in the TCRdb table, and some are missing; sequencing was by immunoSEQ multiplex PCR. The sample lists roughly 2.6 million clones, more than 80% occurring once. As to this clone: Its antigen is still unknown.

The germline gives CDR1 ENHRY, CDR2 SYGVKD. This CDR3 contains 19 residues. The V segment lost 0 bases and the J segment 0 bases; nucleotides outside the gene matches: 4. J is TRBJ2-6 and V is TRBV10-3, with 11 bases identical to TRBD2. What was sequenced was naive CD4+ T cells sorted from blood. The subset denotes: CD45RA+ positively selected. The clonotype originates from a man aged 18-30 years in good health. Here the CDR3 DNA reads TGTGCCATCAGTGAGTCACTAGCGGGAGCCCACTCTGGGGCCAACGTCCTGACTTTC. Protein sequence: CAISESLAGAHSGANVLTF.